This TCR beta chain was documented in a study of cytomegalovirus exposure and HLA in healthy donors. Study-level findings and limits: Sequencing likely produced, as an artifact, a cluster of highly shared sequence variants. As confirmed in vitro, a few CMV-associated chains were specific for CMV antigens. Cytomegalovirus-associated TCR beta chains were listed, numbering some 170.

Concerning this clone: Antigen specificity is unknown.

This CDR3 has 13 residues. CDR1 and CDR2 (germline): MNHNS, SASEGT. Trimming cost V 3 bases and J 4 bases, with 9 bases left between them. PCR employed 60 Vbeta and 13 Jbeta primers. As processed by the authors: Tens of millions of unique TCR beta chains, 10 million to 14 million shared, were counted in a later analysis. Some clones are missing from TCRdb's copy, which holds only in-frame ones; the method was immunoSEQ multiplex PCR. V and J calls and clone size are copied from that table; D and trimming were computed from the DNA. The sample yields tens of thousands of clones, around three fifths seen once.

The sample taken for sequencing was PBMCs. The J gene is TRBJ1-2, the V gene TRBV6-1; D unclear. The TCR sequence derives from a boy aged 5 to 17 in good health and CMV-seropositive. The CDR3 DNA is TGTGCCAGCAGTGATGATCGGGGCTATGGCTACACCTTC. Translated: CASSDDRGYGYTF.